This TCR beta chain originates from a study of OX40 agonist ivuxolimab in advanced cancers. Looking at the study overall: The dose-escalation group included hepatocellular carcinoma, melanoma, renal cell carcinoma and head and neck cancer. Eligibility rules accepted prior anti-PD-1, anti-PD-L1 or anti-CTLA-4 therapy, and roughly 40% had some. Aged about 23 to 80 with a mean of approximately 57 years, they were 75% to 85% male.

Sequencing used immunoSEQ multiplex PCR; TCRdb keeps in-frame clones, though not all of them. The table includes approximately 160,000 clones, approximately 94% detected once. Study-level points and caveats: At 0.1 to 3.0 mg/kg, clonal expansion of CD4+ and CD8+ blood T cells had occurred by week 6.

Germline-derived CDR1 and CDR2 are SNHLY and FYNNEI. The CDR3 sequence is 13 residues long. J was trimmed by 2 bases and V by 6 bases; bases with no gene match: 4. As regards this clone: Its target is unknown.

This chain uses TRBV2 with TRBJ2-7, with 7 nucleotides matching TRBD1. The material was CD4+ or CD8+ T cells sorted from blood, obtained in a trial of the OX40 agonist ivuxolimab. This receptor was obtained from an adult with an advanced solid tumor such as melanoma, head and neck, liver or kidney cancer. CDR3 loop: CASRTTGAYEQYF. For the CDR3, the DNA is TGTGCCAGCAGGACTACAGGGGCCTACGAGCAGTACTTC. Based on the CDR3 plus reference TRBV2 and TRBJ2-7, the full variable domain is EPEVTQTPSHQVTQMGQEVILRCVPISNHLYFYWYRQILGQKVEFLVSFYNNEISEKSEIFDDQFSVERPDGSNFTLKIRSTKLEDSAMYFCASRTTGAYEQYFGPGTRLTVT.